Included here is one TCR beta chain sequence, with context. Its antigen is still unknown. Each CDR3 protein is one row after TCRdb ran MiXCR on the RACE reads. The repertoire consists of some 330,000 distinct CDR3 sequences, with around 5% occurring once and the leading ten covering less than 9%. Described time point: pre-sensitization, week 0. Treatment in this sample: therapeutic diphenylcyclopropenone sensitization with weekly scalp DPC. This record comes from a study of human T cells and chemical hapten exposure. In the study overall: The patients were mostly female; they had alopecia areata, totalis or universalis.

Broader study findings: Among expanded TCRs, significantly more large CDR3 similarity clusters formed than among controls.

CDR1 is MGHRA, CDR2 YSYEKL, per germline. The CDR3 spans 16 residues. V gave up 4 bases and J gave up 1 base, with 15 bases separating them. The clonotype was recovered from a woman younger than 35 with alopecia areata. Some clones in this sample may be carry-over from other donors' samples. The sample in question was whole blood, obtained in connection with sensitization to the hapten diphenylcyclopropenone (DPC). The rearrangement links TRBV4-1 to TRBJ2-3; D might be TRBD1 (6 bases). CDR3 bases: TGCGCCAGCAGCCGCACGGCCAGGGGTGGCACAGATACGCAGTATTTT. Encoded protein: CASSRTARGGTDTQYF.